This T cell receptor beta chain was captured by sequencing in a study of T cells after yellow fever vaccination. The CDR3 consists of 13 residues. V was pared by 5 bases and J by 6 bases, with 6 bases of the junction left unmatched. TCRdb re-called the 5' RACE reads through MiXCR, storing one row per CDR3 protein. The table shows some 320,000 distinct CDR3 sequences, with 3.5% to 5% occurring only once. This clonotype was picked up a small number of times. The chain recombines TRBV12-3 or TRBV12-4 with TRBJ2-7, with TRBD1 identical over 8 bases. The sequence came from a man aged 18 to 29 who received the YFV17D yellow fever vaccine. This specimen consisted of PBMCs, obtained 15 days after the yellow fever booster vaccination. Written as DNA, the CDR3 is TGTGCCAGCAGTAACGGACAGGGCGGCGAGCAGTACTTC. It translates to CASSNGQGGEQYF.